The present T cell receptor (beta chain) was sequenced within a study of blood T cell repertoires in COVID-19. Study as a whole: Italy, Spain and the United States were the sources of the convalescent and acute COVID-19 samples. Sample material is recorded as cDNA or gDNA derived from T cells, B-cell-depleted T cells, or PBMCs.

The CDR3 has 14 residues. With V trimmed by 2 bases and J by 5 bases, 5 bases remained unmatched. Germline CDR1 reads LGHNA; CDR2 reads YSLEER. Per the original methods: Quantification of nucleated cells was approximated via reference gene primer amplification. TCRdb's table, derived via immunoSEQ multiplex PCR, lists solely in-frame clones and lacks some. V, J and clone size reflect that table, while D and trimming were determined from the DNA. The sample shows 95,000 to 110,000 clones, roughly 80% of them seen only once. This clone was picked up one time. Source material: peripheral blood. The chain links TRBV4-3 to TRBJ1-2, with 7 bases aligning to TRBD1. The clonotype comes from a man aged 55 to 70 with acute or convalescent COVID-19. CDR3 residues: CASSQPGQLYGYTF. CDR3 nucleotide sequence: TGCGCCAGCAGCCAACCGGGACAGCTTTATGGCTACACCTTC.